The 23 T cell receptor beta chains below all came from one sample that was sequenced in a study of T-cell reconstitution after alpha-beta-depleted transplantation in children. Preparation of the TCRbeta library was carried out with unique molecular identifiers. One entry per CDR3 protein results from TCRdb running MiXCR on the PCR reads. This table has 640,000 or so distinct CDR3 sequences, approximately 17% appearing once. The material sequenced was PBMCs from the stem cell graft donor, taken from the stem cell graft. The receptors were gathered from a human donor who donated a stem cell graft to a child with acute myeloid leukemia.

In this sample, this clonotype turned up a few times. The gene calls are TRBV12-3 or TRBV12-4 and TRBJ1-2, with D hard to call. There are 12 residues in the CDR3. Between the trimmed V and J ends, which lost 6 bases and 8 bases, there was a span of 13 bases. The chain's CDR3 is CASSTGYQGYTF. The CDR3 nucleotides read TGTGCCAGCAGCACGGGTTATCAAGGCTACACCTTC.

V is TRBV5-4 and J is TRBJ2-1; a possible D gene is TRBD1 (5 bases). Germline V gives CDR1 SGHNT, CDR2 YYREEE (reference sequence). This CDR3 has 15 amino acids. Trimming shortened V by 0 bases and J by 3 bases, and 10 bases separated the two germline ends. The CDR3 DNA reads TGTGCCAGCAGCTTGGGCCAAAGGGGCTACAATGAGCAGTTCTTC. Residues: CASSLGQRGYNEQFF.

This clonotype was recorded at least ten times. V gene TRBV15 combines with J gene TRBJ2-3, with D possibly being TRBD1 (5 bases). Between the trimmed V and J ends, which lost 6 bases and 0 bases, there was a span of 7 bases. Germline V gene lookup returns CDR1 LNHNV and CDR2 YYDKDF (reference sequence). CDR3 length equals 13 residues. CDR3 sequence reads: CATRDSSTDTQYF. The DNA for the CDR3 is TGTGCCACCAGAGACAGTAGCACAGATACGCAGTATTTT.

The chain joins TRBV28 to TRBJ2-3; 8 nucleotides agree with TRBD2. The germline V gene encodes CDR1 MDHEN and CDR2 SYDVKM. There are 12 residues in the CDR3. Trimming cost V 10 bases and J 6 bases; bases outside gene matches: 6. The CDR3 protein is CATQAGVDTQYF. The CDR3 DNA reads TGTGCCACCCAAGCGGGGGTCGATACGCAGTATTTT. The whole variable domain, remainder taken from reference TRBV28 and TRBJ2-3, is DVKVTQSSRYLVKRTGEKVFLECVQDMDHENMFWYRQDPGLGLRLIYFSYDVKMKEKGDIPEGYSVSREKKERFSLILESASTNQTSMYLCATQAGVDTQYFGPGTRLTVL.

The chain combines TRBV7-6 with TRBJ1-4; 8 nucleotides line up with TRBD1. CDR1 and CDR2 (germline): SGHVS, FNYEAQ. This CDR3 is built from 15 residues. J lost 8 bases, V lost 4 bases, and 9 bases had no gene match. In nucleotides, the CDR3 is TGTGCCAGCAGCTCCCTCGACAGGGGACGGGAAAAACTGTTTTTT. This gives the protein CASSSLDRGREKLFF.

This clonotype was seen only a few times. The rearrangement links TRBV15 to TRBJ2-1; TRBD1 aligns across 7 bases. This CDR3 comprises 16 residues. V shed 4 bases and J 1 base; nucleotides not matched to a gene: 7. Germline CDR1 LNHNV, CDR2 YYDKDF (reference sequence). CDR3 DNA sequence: TGTGCCACCAGCATGGCGGCAGGGGGTTCCTACAATGAGCAGTTCTTC. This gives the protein CATSMAAGGSYNEQFF.

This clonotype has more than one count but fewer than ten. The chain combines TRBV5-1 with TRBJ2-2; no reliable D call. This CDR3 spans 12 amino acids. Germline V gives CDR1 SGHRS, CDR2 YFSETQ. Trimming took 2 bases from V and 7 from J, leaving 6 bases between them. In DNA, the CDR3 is TGCGCCAGCAGCTTACACTACGGGGAGCTGTTTTTT. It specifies CASSLHYGELFF. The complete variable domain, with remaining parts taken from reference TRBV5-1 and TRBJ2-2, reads KAGVTQTPRYLIKTRGQQVTLSCSPISGHRSVSWYQQTPGQGLQFLFEYFSETQRNKGNFPGRFSGRQFSNSRSEMNVSTLELGDSALYLCASSLHYGELFFGEGSRLTVL.

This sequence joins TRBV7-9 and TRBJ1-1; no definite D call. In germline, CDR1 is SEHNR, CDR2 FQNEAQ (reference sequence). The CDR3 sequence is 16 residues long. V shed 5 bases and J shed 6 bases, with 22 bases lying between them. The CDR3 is CASSPDGLMRPPEAFF. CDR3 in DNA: TGTGCCAGCAGCCCGGACGGACTTATGCGTCCCCCTGAAGCTTTCTTT. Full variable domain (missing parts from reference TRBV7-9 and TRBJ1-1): DTGVSQNPRHKITKRGQNVTFRCDPISEHNRLYWYRQTLGQGPEFLTYFQNEAQLEKSRLLSDRFSAERPKGSFSTLEIQRTEQGDSAMYLCASSPDGLMRPPEAFFGQGTRLTVV.

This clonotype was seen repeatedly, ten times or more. Written as DNA, the CDR3 is TGCAGTGCTAGAACTAGCGGGGGAAGGAATGAGCAGTTCTTC. Translating gives CSARTSGGRNEQFF. The chain is built from TRBV20-1 and TRBJ2-1; 11 nucleotides line up with TRBD2. CDR1 and CDR2 from the germline V gene are DFQATT and SNEGSKA (reference sequence). Trimming at V came to 2 bases and at J to 7 bases, leaving 4 bases not matched to a gene. The CDR3 contains 14 residues.

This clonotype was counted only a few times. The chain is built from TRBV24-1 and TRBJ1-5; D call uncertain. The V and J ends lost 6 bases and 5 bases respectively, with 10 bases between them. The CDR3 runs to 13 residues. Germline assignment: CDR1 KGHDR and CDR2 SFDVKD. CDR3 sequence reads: CATSPSLDQPQHF. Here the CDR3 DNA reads TGTGCCACCAGTCCCTCCTTGGATCAGCCCCAGCATTTT.

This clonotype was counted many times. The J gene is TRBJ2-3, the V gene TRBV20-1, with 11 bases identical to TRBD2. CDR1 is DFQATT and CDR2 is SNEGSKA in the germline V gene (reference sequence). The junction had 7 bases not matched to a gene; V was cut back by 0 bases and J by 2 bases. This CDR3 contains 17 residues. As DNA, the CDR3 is TGCAGTGCTAGAGATGTAGCGGGGGGGACCCACACAGATACGCAGTATTTT. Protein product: CSARDVAGGTHTDTQYF.

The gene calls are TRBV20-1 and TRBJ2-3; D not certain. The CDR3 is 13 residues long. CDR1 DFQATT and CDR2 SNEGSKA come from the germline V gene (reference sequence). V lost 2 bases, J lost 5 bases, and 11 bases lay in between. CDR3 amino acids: CSARRQERDTQYF. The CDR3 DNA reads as TGCAGTGCTAGACGGCAGGAGAGAGATACGCAGTATTTT.

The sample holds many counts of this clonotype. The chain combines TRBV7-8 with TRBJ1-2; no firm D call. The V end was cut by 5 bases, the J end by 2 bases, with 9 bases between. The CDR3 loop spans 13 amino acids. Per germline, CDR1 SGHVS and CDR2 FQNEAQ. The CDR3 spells CASSVQGNYGYTF. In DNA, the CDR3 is TGTGCCAGCAGCGTCCAAGGGAACTATGGCTACACCTTC.

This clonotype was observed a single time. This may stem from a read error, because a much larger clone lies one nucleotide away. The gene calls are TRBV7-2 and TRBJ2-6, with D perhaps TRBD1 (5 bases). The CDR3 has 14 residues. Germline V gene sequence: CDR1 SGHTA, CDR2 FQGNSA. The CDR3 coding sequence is TGTGCCAGTGGACGGAACTCTGGGGCCAACCTCCTGACTTTC. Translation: CASGRNSGANLLTF. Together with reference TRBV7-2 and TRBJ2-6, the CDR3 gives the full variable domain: GAGVSQSPSNKVTEKGKDVELRCDPISGHTALYWYRQSLGQGLEFLIYFQGNSAPDKSGLPSDRFSAERTGGSVSTLTIQRTQQEDSAVYLCASGRNSGANLLTFGAGSRLTVL.

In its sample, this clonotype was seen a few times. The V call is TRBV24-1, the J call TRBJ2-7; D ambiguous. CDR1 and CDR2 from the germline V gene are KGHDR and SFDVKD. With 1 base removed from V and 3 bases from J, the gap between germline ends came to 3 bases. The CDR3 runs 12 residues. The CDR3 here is CATSDFGYEQYV. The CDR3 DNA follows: TGTGCCACCAGTGATTTTGGCTACGAGCAGTACGTC.

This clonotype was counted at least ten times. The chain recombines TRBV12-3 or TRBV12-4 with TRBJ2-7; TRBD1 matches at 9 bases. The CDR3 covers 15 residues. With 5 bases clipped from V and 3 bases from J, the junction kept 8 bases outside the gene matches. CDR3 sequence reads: CASSPSTGGYYEQYF. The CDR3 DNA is TGTGCCAGCAGTCCTTCGACAGGGGGATACTACGAGCAGTACTTC.

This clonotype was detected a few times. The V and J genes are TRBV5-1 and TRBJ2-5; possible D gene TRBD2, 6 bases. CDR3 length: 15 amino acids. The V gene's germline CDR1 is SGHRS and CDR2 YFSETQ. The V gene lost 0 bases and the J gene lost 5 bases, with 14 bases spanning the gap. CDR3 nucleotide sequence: TGCGCCAGCAGCTTGGCGGGGGATTTTGCGGAGACCCAGTACTTC. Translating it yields CASSLAGDFAETQYF.

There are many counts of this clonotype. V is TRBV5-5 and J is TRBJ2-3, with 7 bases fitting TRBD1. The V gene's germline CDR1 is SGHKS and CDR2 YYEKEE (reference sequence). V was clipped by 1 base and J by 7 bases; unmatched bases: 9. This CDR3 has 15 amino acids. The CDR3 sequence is CASSLTGERANTQYF. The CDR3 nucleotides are TGTGCCAGCAGCTTGACAGGGGAAAGGGCTAATACGCAGTATTTT.

CDR3 amino acids: CASSLNLQTGKETQYF. Written as DNA, the CDR3 is TGTGCCAGCAGCTTAAACCTTCAGACAGGGAAAGAGACCCAGTACTTC. V usage is TRBV7-2 and J usage is TRBJ2-5, with 7 bases fitting TRBD1. The germline V gene encodes CDR1 SGHTA and CDR2 FQGNSA. The CDR3 consists of 16 residues. J lost 3 bases, V lost 2 bases, and 9 bases had no gene match. Full variable domain (missing parts from reference TRBV7-2 and TRBJ2-5): GAGVSQSPSNKVTEKGKDVELRCDPISGHTALYWYRQSLGQGLEFLIYFQGNSAPDKSGLPSDRFSAERTGGSVSTLTIQRTQQEDSAVYLCASSLNLQTGKETQYFGPGTRLLVL.

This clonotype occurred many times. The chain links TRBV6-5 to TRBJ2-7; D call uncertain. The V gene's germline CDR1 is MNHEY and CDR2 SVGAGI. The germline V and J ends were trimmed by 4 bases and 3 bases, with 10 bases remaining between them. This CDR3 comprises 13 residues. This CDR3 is CASSSGRHYEQYV. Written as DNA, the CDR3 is TGTGCCAGCAGTTCCGGACGCCACTACGAGCAGTACGTC.

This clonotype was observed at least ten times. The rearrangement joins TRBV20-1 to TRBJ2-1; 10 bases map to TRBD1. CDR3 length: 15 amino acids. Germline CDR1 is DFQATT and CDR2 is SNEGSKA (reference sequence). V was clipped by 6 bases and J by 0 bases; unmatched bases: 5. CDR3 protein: CSATGGESSYNEQFF. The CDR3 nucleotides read TGCAGTGCGACAGGGGGCGAAAGCTCCTACAATGAGCAGTTCTTC.

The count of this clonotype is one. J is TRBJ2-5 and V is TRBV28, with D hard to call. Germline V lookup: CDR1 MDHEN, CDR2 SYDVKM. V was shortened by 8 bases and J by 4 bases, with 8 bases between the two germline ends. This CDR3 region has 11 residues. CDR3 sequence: CASGPRETQYF. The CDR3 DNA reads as TGTGCCAGCGGTCCTCGAGAGACCCAGTACTTC.

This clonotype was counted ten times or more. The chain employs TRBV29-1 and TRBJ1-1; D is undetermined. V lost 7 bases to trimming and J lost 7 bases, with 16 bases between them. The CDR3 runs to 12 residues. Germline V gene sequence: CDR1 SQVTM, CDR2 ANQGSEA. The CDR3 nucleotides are TGCAGCGCCGCAGTTTGGGGTGGTGAAGCTTTCTTT. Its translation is CSAAVWGGEAFF.